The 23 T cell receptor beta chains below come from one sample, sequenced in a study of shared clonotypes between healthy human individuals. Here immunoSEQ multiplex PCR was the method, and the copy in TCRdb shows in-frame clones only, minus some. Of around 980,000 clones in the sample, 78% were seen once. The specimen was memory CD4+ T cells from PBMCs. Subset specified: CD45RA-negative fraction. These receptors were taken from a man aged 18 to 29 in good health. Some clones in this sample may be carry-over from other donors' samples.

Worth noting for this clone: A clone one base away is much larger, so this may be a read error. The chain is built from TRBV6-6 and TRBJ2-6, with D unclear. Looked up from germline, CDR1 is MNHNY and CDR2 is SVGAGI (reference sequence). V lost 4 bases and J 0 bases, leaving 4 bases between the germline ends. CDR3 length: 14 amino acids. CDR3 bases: TGTGCCAGCAGTTCCGTCTCTGGGGCCAACGTCCTGACTTTC. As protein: CASSSVSGANVLTF.

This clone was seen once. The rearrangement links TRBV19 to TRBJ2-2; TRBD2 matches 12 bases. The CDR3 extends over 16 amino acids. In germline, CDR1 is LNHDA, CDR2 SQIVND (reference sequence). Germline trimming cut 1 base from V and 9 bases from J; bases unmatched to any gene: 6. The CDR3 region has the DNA TGTGCCAGTAGTATAGGGACTAGCGGGATATTTCGGGAGCTGTTTTTT. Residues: CASSIGTSGIFRELFF.

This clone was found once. CDR3 DNA sequence: TGTGCCAGCAGAAGGGACTTCCTGAACACCGGGGAGCTGTTTTTT. Amino acid sequence: CASRRDFLNTGELFF. V gene TRBV6-5 combines with J gene TRBJ2-2; D perhaps matches TRBD2 (6 bases). CDR1 and CDR2 from the germline V gene are MNHEY and SVGAGI. The CDR3 spans 15 residues. The V gene lost 6 bases and the J gene lost 1 base, with 12 bases spanning the gap.

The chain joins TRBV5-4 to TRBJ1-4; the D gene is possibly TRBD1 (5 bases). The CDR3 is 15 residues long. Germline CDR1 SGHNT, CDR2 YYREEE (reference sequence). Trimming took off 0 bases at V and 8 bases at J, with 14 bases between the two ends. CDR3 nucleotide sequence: TGTGCCAGCAGCTTGGCGCAGGGCTTGGGGGAAAAACTGTTTTTT. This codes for CASSLAQGLGEKLFF.

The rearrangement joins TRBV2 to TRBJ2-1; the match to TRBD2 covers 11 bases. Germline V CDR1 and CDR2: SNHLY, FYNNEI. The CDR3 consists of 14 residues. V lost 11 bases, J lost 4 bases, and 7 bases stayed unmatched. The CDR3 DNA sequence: TGTGCCGGAGTCGGACTAGCGGGTTACAATGAGCAGTTCTTC. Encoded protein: CAGVGLAGYNEQFF.

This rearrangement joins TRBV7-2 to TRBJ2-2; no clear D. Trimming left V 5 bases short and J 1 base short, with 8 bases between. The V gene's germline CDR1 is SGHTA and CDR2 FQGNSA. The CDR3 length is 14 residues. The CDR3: CASSTSMNTGELFF. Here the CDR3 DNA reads TGTGCCAGCAGCACTTCGATGAACACCGGGGAGCTGTTTTTT.

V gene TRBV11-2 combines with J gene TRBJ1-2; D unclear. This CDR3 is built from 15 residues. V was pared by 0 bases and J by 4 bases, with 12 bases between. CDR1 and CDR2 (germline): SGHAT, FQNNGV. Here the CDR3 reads CASSLEIADVYGYTF. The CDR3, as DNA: TGTGCCAGCAGCTTAGAAATCGCGGACGTCTATGGCTACACCTTC.

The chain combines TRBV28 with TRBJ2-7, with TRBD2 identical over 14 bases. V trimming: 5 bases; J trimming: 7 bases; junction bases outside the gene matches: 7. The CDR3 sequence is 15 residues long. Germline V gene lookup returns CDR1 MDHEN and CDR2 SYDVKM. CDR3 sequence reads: CASSESGLAGVEQYF. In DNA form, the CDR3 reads TGTGCCAGCAGTGAATCGGGACTAGCGGGGGTGGAGCAGTACTTC.

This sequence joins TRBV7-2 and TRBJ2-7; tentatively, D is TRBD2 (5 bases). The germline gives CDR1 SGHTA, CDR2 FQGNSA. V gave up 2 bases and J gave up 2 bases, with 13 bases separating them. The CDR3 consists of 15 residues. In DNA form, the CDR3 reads TGTGCCAGCAGCTTATTTCCCGGGATCCCCTACGAGCAGTACTTC. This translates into CASSLFPGIPYEQYF.

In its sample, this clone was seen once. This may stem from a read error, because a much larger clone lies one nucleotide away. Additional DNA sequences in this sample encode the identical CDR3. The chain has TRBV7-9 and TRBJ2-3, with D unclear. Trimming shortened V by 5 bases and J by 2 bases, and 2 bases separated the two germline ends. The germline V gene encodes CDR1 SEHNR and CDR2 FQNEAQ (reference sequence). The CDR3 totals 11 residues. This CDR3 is CASSLTDTQYF. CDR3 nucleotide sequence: TGTGCCAGCAGCCTCACAGATACGCAGTATTTT.

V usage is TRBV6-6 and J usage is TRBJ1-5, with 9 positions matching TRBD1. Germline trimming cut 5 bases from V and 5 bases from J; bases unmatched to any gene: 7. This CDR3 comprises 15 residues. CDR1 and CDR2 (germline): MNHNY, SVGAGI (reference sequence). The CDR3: CASSRSTGGDQPQHF. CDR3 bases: TGTGCCAGCAGTAGGAGTACAGGGGGCGATCAGCCCCAGCATTTT.

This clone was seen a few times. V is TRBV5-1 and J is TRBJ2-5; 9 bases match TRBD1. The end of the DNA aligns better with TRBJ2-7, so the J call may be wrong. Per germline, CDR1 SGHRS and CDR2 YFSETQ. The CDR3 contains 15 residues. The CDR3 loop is CASSPDRGSAYEQYF. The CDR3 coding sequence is TGCGCCAGCAGCCCGGACAGGGGATCGGCCTACGAGCAGTACTTC.

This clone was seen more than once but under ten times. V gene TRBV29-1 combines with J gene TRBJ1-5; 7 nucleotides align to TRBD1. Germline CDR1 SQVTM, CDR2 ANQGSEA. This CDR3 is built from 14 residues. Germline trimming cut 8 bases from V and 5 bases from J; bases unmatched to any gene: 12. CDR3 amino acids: CSFSKRDSHQPQHF. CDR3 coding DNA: TGCAGCTTCTCGAAGCGGGACAGCCATCAGCCCCAGCATTTT.

CDR3 sequence: CASSSLGRGIRQETQYF. The CDR3 DNA is TGCGCCAGCAGCTCGCTTGGACGGGGAATCAGGCAAGAGACCCAGTACTTC. The rearrangement joins TRBV5-1 to TRBJ2-5; D is perhaps TRBD2 (5 bases). Trimming removed 3 bases at V and 2 bases at J, with 20 bases between. The CDR3 has 17 residues. Germline-derived CDR1 and CDR2 are SGHRS and YFSETQ.

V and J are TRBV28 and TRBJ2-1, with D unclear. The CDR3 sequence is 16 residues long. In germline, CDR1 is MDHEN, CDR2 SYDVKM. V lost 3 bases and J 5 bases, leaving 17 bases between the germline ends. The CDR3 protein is CASSFLPLGRHNEQFF. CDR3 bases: TGTGCCAGCAGTTTCCTCCCGCTCGGACGGCACAATGAGCAGTTCTTC.

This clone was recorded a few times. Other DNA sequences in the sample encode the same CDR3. The CDR3 DNA reads as TGTGCCAGCAGCCTAACAGGGTACAATGAGCAGTTCTTC. Translated, it gives CASSLTGYNEQFF. J is TRBJ2-1 and V is TRBV11-2; D perhaps matches TRBD1 (6 bases). V was cut by 5 bases and J by 4 bases, with 9 bases left in between. This CDR3 comprises 13 residues. Germline CDR1 and CDR2: SGHAT and FQNNGV. The whole variable domain, filled in from reference TRBV11-2 and TRBJ2-1, reads EAGVAQSPRYKIIEKRQSVAFWCNPISGHATLYWYQQILGQGPKLLIQFQNNGVVDDSQLPKDRFSAERLKGVDSTLKIQPAKLEDSAVYLCASSLTGYNEQFFGPGTRLTVL.

This CDR3 is CASSFWGELFF. The DNA for the CDR3 is TGTGCCAGCAGCTTTTGGGGGGAGCTGTTTTTT. The chain carries TRBV7-9 and TRBJ2-2, with D unresolved. CDR3 length equals 11 residues. V was pared by 3 bases and J by 8 bases, with 4 bases between. Germline V gene data show CDR1 as SEHNR and CDR2 as FQNEAQ (reference sequence). The entire variable domain, with the rest obtained from reference TRBV7-9 and TRBJ2-2, is as follows: DTGVSQNPRHKITKRGQNVTFRCDPISEHNRLYWYRQTLGQGPEFLTYFQNEAQLEKSRLLSDRFSAERPKGSFSTLEIQRTEQGDSAMYLCASSFWGELFFGEGSRLTVL.

DNA of the CDR3: TGTGCCAGCAGCTCACTTACAGGGAGGAGTCCCTACAATGAGCAGTTCTTC. This sequence encodes CASSSLTGRSPYNEQFF. The chain couples TRBV11-2 to TRBJ2-1; either TRBD1 or TRBD2 may supply D (6 bases each). V dropped 4 bases and J dropped 2 bases, with 18 bases sitting between them. The germline gives CDR1 SGHAT, CDR2 FQNNGV. The CDR3 length is 17 residues.

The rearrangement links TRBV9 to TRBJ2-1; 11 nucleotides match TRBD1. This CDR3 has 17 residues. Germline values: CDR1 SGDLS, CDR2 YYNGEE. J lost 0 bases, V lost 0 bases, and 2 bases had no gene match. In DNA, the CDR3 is TGTGCCAGCAGCGTAGTGGGACAGGGGGGCTCCTACAATGAGCAGTTCTTC. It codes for CASSVVGQGGSYNEQFF.

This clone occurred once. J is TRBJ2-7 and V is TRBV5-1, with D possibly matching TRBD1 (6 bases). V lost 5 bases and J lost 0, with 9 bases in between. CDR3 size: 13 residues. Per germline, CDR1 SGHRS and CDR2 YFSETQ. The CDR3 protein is CASSPGDSYEQYF. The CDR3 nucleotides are TGCGCCAGCAGTCCAGGGGACTCCTACGAGCAGTACTTC.

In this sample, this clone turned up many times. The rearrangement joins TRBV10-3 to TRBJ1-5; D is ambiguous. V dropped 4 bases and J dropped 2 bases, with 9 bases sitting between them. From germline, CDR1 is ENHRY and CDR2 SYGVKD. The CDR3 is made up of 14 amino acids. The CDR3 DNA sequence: TGTGCCATCAGTGCAGAGCAGGGCAATCAGCCCCAGCATTTT. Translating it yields CAISAEQGNQPQHF.

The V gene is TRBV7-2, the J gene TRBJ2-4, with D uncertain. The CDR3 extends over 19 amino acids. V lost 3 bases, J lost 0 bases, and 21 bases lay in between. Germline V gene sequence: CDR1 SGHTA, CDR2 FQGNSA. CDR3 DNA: TGTGCCAGCAGCTTGGGTTTGATAAACCAGATCCTAGCCAAAAACATTCAGTACTTC. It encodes CASSLGLINQILAKNIQYF.

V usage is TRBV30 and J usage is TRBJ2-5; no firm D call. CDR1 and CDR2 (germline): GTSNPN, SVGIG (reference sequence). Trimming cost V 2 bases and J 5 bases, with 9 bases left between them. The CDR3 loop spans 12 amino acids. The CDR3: CAWSYPMETQYF. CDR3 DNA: TGTGCCTGGAGTTACCCTATGGAGACCCAGTACTTC.